This TCR beta chain was obtained from a study of regulatory T cells in long-lasting Graves disease. Time point of the sample: persistent/refractory GD, antithyroid drugs over 5 years with positive TRAb. PBMC-extracted RNA yielded the TCR library. Study-level points and caveats: TRBV28, TRBJ1-2 and TRBJ2-5 were segments that persistent disease favored. Accuracy was perhaps lowered by the small sample size. Persistent Graves' patients possessed reduced TCR diversity relative to recently diagnosed ones.

Arm-PCR of CDR3 regions and iRepertoire HTBI primers were used to build TCR beta libraries. TCRdb redid the calling of the multiplex PCR reads with MiXCR, one entry per CDR3 protein. In the table there are about 460,000 distinct CDR3 sequences, about 22% of which are singletons. With regard to this clonotype: Its cognate antigen is unknown.

The CDR3 has 14 amino acids. Trimming at V came to 6 bases and at J to 5 bases, leaving 6 bases not matched to a gene. This clonotype originated in a female donor with Graves disease. The sequencing here drew on peripheral blood mononuclear cells (PBMCs), taken when the disease was refractory, from a patient treated with antithyroid drugs. The rearrangement uses TRBV12-3 or TRBV12-4 and TRBJ2-1; 8 bases map to TRBD2. The CDR3 reads CASRKREQHNEQFF. The CDR3 coding sequence is TGTGCCAGCAGGAAGCGGGAGCAGCACAATGAGCAGTTCTTC.